This is a list of T cell receptor beta chains from one sample in a study of blood T cell repertoires in COVID-19. Here immunoSEQ multiplex PCR was the method, and the copy in TCRdb shows in-frame clones only, minus some. The sample holds hundreds of thousands of clones; around 90% are singletons and the top ten take around 1.6%. The sample comprised PBMCs or T cells enriched from blood (not recorded which). These receptors were taken from a woman between 50 and 59 years old who had recovered from COVID-19. Both conserved end residues are part of each CDR3. A D gene is named only where the DNA matches it firmly. Clone sizes are given selectively: once, few, many, or a class where the clone is expanded.

- | - | TRBJ2-3 | TRBV12-2 | CASRLEVGPVTQLTDTQYF | TGTGCAAGTCGCTTAGAGGTGGGCCCGGTAACCCAACTCACAGATACGCAGTATTTT
- | - | TRBJ2-3 | TRBV5-1 | CASSITGSSRGTDTQYF | TGCGCCAGCAGCATTACAGGGTCCTCAAGAGGCACAGATACGCAGTATTTT
once | TRBD1 | TRBJ1-2 | TRBV19 | CASSIGTGGAGYGYTF | TGTGCCAGTAGTATCGGGACAGGGGGCGCCGGGTATGGCTACACCTTC
- | TRBD1 | TRBJ1-5 | TRBV18 | CASSPGQDQPQHF | TGTGCCAGCTCACCGGGACAGGATCAGCCCCAGCATTTT
once | - | TRBJ2-2 | TRBV19 | CASRGQGGGELFF | TGTGCCAGTAGAGGGCAGGGCGGCGGGGAGCTGTTTTTT
- | - | TRBJ2-1 | TRBV3-1/TRBV3-2 | CASSQDMGHEQFF | TGTGCCAGCAGCCAAGATATGGGCCATGAGCAGTTCTTC
- | - | TRBJ1-6 | TRBV28 | CASSLLGGGGSPLHF | TGTGCCAGCAGTTTATTAGGGGGTGGGGGTTCACCCCTCCACTTT
- | - | TRBJ1-4 | TRBV24-1 | CATSDNGEEGEKLFF | TGTGCCACCAGTGACAATGGAGAGGAGGGCGAAAAACTGTTTTTT
- | - | TRBJ1-5 | TRBV10-3 | CAITPTVNQPQHF | TGTGCCATCACTCCGACAGTCAATCAGCCCCAGCATTTT
- | - | TRBJ1-1 | TRBV27 | CASRAQGFRYTEAFF | TGTGCCAGCAGGGCTCAGGGTTTCCGGTACACTGAAGCTTTCTTT
- | TRBD1 | TRBJ1-2 | TRBV7-2 | CASSLDRGADGYTF | TGTGCCAGCAGCTTAGACAGGGGGGCCGACGGCTACACCTTC
- | - | TRBJ1-4 | TRBV7-8 | CASSVREMANEKLFF | TGTGCCAGCAGCGTACGGGAGATGGCTAATGAAAAACTGTTTTTT
- | TRBD1 | TRBJ2-7 | TRBV7-9 | CASSSELGQGGNEQYF | TGTGCCAGCAGCAGCGAACTGGGACAGGGGGGTAACGAGCAGTACTTC
- | - | TRBJ1-1 | TRBV21-1 | CASSKVPLGTGGERAFF | TGTGCCAGCAGCAAAGTCCCACTTGGAACAGGGGGCGAGCGAGCTTTCTTT
- | TRBD2 | TRBJ2-7 | TRBV29-1 | CSVEDPGEGYEQYF | TGCAGCGTTGAAGACCCCGGGGAGGGATACGAGCAGTACTTC
- | - | TRBJ1-3 | TRBV19 | CAVSGLGDTIYF | TGTGCCGTATCGGGACTCGGGGACACCATATATTTT
- | TRBD1 | TRBJ2-5 | TRBV11-3 | CASSLGGTVGETQYF | TGTGCCAGCAGCTTAGGAGGGACAGTTGGAGAGACCCAGTACTTC
- | - | TRBJ1-1 | TRBV15 | CATGKGKNTEAFF | TGTGCCACCGGTAAGGGGAAGAACACTGAAGCTTTCTTT
few | TRBD2 | TRBJ2-1 | TRBV28 | CASSSSGNEQFF | TGTGCCAGCAGTTCTAGCGGCAATGAGCAGTTCTTC
- | - | TRBJ1-2 | TRBV21-1 | CASSTLPGQGGYTF | TGTGCCAGCAGCACACTACCGGGACAGGGTGGCTACACCTTC
- | - | TRBJ1-3 | TRBV28 | CASTREGDWAGNTIYF | TGTGCCAGTACTCGAGAGGGGGATTGGGCTGGAAACACCATATATTTT
- | - | TRBJ1-1 | TRBV7-6 | CASSLTRVKGAAKGEDTEAFF | TGTGCCAGCAGCTTAACCCGGGTTAAGGGAGCTGCGAAAGGTGAGGACACTGAAGCTTTCTTT
few | TRBD2 | TRBJ2-2 | TRBV27 | CASTRDPRERSTGELFF | TGTGCCAGCACCCGCGATCCGCGGGAGAGGAGCACCGGGGAGCTGTTTTTT
- | TRBD2 | TRBJ2-1 | TRBV7-9 | CASSILAGGRNEQFF | TGTGCCAGCAGCATTCTAGCGGGAGGTCGGAATGAGCAGTTCTTC
- | TRBD2 | TRBJ2-3 | TRBV2 | CASSVTSGSTDTQYF | TGTGCCAGCAGCGTGACTAGCGGGAGCACAGATACGCAGTATTTT
- | - | TRBJ1-4 | TRBV3-1/TRBV3-2 | CASSPAGSEKLFF | TGTGCCAGCAGCCCGGCGGGGAGCGAAAAACTGTTTTTT
- | - | TRBJ2-3 | TRBV9 | CASSAPRGALEDTQYF | TGTGCCAGCAGCGCACCACGGGGGGCGTTGGAAGATACGCAGTATTTT
- | TRBD1 | TRBJ1-2 | TRBV11-2 | CASRPLQGNYGYTF | TGTGCCAGCAGACCTCTACAGGGGAACTATGGCTACACCTTC
- | TRBD1 | TRBJ1-3 | TRBV19 | CASRTGQGATGNTIYF | TGTGCCAGTAGGACGGGACAGGGGGCAACTGGAAACACCATATATTTT
- | TRBD1 | TRBJ2-6 | TRBV28 | CASSPGQGALGANVLTF | TGTGCCAGCAGTCCGGGACAGGGGGCGCTTGGGGCCAACGTCCTGACTTTC
- | TRBD1 | TRBJ2-5 | TRBV23-1 | CASSHRDRGPWGETQYF | TGCGCCAGCAGTCATCGCGACAGGGGGCCATGGGGTGAGACCCAGTACTTC
- | - | TRBJ1-3 | TRBV10-3 | CAISPEGSPGNTIYF | TGTGCCATCAGTCCAGAGGGCAGCCCAGGAAACACCATATATTTT
few | - | TRBJ2-1 | TRBV5-4 | CASSPKTAGTYNEQFF | TGTGCCAGCAGCCCGAAAACGGCAGGAACCTACAATGAGCAGTTCTTC
- | - | TRBJ2-7 | TRBV19 | CASSTQGGSLYEQYF | TGTGCCAGTAGTACGCAGGGTGGCTCCCTCTACGAGCAGTACTTC
- | - | TRBJ2-1 | TRBV21-1 | CASSSTRGTSAYNEQFF | TGTGCCAGCAGCTCGACGAGGGGGACTAGCGCGTACAATGAGCAGTTCTTC